A single sample is the source of the 10 T cell receptor beta chains below, sequenced in a study of T cells in Graves' hyperthyroidism and ophthalmopathy. TCR beta CDR3 regions were amplified from RNA transcripts. The HTBI primer set was used in a first-round RT-PCR of the TCR CDR3. TCRdb reprocessed the multiplex PCR reads via MiXCR and lists one record per CDR3 protein. This table has about 380,000 distinct CDR3 sequences, roughly 12% appearing once. Sequences were obtained from blood. The receptors were sampled from a man aged 25 to 40 with Graves' hyperthyroidism that later progressed to Graves' ophthalmopathy.

This clonotype was observed many times. V gene TRBV5-1 combines with J gene TRBJ2-7, with 8 bases lining up with TRBD1. CDR1 and CDR2 (germline): SGHRS, YFSETQ. With V trimmed by 4 bases and J by 2 bases, 5 bases remained unmatched. The CDR3 is 14 amino acids. CDR3 protein: CASSPDRAAYEQYF. For the CDR3, the DNA is TGCGCCAGCAGCCCGGACAGGGCGGCCTACGAGCAGTACTTC.

The V call is TRBV29-1, the J call TRBJ2-2; D might be TRBD1 (5 bases). V gave up 5 bases and J gave up 3 bases, with 7 bases separating them. This CDR3 is built from 12 residues. Per germline, CDR1 SQVTM and CDR2 ANQGSEA. CDR3 sequence reads: CSVPRDTGELFF. The CDR3 DNA reads as TGCAGCGTTCCCAGGGACACCGGGGAGCTGTTTTTT.

This clonotype was seen a few times. V is TRBV5-6 and J is TRBJ2-7; weak D call: TRBD2 (5 bases). This CDR3 comprises 14 residues. Germline values: CDR1 SGHDT, CDR2 YYEEEE. Trimming shortened V by 2 bases and J by 2 bases, and 11 bases separated the two germline ends. The chain's CDR3 is CASSFNGRAYEQYF. Written as DNA, the CDR3 is TGTGCCAGCAGCTTTAATGGGAGAGCCTACGAGCAGTACTTC.

The table lists this clonotype with many counts. The chain recombines TRBV28 with TRBJ2-3, with TRBD2 matching 7 bases. CDR3 size: 16 residues. J was trimmed by 0 bases and V by 7 bases; bases with no gene match: 10. Germline CDR1 and CDR2: MDHEN and SYDVKM. CDR3 sequence reads: CASTPRWGGSTDTQYF. For the CDR3, the DNA is TGTGCCAGCACCCCCAGGTGGGGGGGGAGCACAGATACGCAGTATTTT.

The rearrangement links TRBV5-1 to TRBJ2-1; D not certain. The CDR3 covers 12 residues. Deletions cut 0 bases from V and 8 bases from J, with 6 bases between. Germline assignment: CDR1 SGHRS and CDR2 YFSETQ. The CDR3 DNA reads TGCGCCAGCAGCTTGGCAGGCCATGAGCAGTTCTTC. Protein sequence: CASSLAGHEQFF.

The sample holds many counts of this clonotype. This chain links TRBV7-2 with TRBJ2-7, with 9 bases identical to TRBD2. J lost 7 bases, V lost 5 bases, and 15 bases had no gene match. Germline V CDR1 and CDR2: SGHTA, FQGNSA. The CDR3 contains 16 residues. CDR3 region: CASSRGTSQGSGEQYF. As DNA, the CDR3 is TGTGCCAGCAGCCGAGGGACTAGCCAGGGATCAGGAGAGCAGTACTTC.

This clonotype was seen only a few times. This chain joins TRBV18 and TRBJ2-2; D is undetermined. The CDR3 is made up of 16 amino acids. The ends were cut back, 5 bases at V and 1 base at J, with 14 bases in the middle. CDR1 is KGHSH and CDR2 is LQKENI in the germline V gene. The CDR3 sequence: CASSSRMTENTGELFF. The CDR3 DNA is TGTGCCAGCTCATCACGAATGACGGAGAACACCGGGGAGCTGTTTTTT. The variable domain in full, with the rest retrieved from reference TRBV18 and TRBJ2-2, is NAGVMQNPRHLVRRRGQEARLRCSPMKGHSHVYWYRQLPEEGLKFMVYLQKENIIDESGMPKERFSAEFPKEGPSILRIQQVVRGDSAAYFCASSSRMTENTGELFFGEGSRLTVL.

Comment on this clonotype: The junction shows a germline mismatch at one end, possibly a read error. The chain joins TRBV6-2 or TRBV6-3 to TRBJ2-7; 9 positions match TRBD1. Germline CDR1 and CDR2: MNHEY and SVGEGT. The CDR3 totals 16 residues. In DNA form, the CDR3 reads TGTGCCAGCAGATACTCCCGGGACAGGGACGGGTACGAGCAGTACTTC. It is translated as CASRYSRDRDGYEQYF.

This clonotype has just a few counts. J is TRBJ1-2 and V is TRBV4-1; D gene uncertain. This CDR3 contains 16 residues. The germline V gene encodes CDR1 MGHRA and CDR2 YSYEKL. Trimming pared 0 bases from V and 1 base from J, leaving 12 bases between. CDR3 sequence: CASSQEMSANNYGYTF. The CDR3, as DNA: TGCGCCAGCAGCCAAGAGATGTCAGCGAATAACTATGGCTACACCTTC.

Many counts were recorded for this clonotype. The chain has TRBV6-1 and TRBJ2-7; TRBD1 aligns across 8 bases. Unmatched junction bases numbered 10, after V lost 5 bases and J lost 7 bases. The CDR3 length is 14 residues. Germline lookup yields CDR1 MNHNS and CDR2 SASEGT. The DNA for the CDR3 is TGTGCCAGCAGTTTCGGACAGGGACTTGGGGAGCAGTACTTC. Translated: CASSFGQGLGEQYF.